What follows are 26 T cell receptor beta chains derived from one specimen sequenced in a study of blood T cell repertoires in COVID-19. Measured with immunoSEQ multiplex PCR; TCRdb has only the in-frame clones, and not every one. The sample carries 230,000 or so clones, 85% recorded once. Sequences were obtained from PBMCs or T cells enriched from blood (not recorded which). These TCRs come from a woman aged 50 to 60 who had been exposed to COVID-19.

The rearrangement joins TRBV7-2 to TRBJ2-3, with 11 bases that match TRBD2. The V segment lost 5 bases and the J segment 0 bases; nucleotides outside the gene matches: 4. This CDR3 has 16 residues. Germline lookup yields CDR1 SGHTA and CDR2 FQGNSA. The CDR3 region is CASSERTSGSTDTQYF. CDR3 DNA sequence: TGTGCCAGCAGCGAGCGGACTAGCGGGAGCACAGATACGCAGTATTTT.

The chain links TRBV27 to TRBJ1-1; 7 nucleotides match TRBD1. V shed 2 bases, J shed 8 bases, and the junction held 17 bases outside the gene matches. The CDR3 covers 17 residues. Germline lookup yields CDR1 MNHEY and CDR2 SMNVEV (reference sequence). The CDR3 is CASSLLTPTGLLSEAFF. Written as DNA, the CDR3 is TGTGCCAGCAGTTTACTCACTCCGACAGGGCTTCTTTCCGAAGCTTTCTTT.

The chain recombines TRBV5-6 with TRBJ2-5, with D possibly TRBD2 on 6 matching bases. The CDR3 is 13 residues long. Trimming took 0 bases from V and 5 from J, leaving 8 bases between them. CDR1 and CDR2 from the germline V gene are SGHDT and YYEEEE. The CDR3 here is CASSLGEAETQYF. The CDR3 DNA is TGTGCCAGCAGCTTGGGGGAGGCGGAGACCCAGTACTTC.

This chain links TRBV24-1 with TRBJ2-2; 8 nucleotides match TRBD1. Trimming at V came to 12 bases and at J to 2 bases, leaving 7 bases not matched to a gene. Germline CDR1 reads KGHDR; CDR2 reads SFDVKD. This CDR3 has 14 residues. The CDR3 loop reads CASGTGHNTGELFF. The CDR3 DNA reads TGTGCCTCCGGGACAGGTCACAACACCGGGGAGCTGTTTTTT.

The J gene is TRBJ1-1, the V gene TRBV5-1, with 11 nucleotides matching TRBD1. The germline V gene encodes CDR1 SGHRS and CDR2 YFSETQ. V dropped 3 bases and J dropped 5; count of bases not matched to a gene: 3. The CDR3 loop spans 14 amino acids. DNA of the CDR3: TGCGCCAGCAGCTCGGACAGGGGGCGTACTGAAGCTTTCTTT. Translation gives CASSSDRGRTEAFF.

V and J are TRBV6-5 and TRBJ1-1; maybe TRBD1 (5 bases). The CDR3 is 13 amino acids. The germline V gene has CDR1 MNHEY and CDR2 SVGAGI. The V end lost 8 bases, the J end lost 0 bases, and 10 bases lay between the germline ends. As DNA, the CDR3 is TGTGCCAGCGGCAGGGTTCTGAACACTGAAGCTTTCTTT. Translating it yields CASGRVLNTEAFF.

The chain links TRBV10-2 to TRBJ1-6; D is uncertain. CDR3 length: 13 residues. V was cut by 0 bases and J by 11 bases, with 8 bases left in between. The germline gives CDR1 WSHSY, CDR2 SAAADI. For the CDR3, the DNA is TGCGCCAGCAGTGAGTCTCCCGTTACACCCCTCCACTTT. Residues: CASSESPVTPLHF.

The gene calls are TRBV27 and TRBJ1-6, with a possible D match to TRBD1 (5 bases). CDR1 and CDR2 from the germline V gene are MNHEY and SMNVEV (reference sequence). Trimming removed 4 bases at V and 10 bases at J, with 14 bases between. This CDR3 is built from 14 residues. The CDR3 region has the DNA TGTGCCAGCAGTTCTCAGGGTAGAGAGTCACCCCTCCACTTT. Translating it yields CASSSQGRESPLHF.

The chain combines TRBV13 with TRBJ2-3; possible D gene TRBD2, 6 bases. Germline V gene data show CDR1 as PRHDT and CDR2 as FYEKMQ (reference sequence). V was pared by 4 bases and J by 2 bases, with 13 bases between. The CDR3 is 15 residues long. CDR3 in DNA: TGTGCCAGCAGCTCTGGAGGGACCGACACAGATACGCAGTATTTT. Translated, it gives CASSSGGTDTDTQYF.

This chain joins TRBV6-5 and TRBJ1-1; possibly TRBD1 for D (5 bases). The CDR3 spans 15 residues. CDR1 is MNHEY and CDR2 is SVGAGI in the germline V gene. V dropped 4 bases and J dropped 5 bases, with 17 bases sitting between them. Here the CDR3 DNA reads TGTGCCAGCAGTTCCCAGGGATCGGGCCCAACTGAAGCTTTCTTT. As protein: CASSSQGSGPTEAFF.

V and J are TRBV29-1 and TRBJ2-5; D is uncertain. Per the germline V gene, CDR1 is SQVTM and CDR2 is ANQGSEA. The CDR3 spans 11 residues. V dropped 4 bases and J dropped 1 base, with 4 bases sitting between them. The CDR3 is CSVGLQETQYF. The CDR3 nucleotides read TGCAGCGTTGGGCTCCAAGAGACCCAGTACTTC.

This CDR3 reads CASSPREAGNTIYF. In nucleotides, the CDR3 is TGTGCCAGCAGCCCCCGGGAGGCTGGAAACACCATATATTTT. This chain links TRBV7-9 with TRBJ1-3; D is unclear. Germline assignment: CDR1 SEHNR and CDR2 FQNEAQ (reference sequence). The V gene lost 5 bases and the J gene lost 2 bases, with 10 bases spanning the gap. The CDR3 totals 14 residues.

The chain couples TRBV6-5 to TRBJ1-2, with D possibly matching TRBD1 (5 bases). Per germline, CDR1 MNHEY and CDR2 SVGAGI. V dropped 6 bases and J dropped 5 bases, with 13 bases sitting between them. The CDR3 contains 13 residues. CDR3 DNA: TGTGCCAGCAGGGACCAGGGAGGATATGGCTACACCTTC. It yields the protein CASRDQGGYGYTF.

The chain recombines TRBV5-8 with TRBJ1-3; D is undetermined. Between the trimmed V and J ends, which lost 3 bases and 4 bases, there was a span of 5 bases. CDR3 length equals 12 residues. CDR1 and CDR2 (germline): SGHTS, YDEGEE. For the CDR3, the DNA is TGTGCCAGCAGCTGGAGGGGAAACACCATATATTTT. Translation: CASSWRGNTIYF. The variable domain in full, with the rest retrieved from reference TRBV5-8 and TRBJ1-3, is EAGVTQSPTHLIKTRGQQATLRCSPISGHTSVYWYQQALGLGLQFLLWYDEGEERNRGNFPPRFSGRQFPNYSSELNVNALELEDSALYLCASSWRGNTIYFGEGSWLTVV.

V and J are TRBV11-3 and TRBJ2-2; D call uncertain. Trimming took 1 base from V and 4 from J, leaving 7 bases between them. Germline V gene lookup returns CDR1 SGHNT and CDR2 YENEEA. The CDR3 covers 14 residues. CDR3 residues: CASSLGEATGELFF. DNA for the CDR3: TGTGCCAGCAGCTTAGGCGAGGCCACCGGGGAGCTGTTTTTT.

The CDR3 DNA reads TGCGCCAGCAGCTTGTCAGGGGGGATGAACACTGAAGCTTTCTTT. It specifies CASSLSGGMNTEAFF. This chain uses TRBV5-1 with TRBJ1-1; 7 nucleotides align to TRBD1. Germline V lookup: CDR1 SGHRS, CDR2 YFSETQ. CDR3 length: 15 residues. Germline trimming cut 1 base from V and 0 bases from J; bases unmatched to any gene: 3. Based on the CDR3 plus reference TRBV5-1 and TRBJ1-1, the full variable domain is KAGVTQTPRYLIKTRGQQVTLSCSPISGHRSVSWYQQTPGQGLQFLFEYFSETQRNKGNFPGRFSGRQFSNSRSEMNVSTLELGDSALYLCASSLSGGMNTEAFFGQGTRLTVV.

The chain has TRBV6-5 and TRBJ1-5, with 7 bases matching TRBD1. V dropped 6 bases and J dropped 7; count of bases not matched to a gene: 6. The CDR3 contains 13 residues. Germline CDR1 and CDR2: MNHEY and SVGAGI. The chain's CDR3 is CASSSDREQPQHF. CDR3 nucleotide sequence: TGTGCCAGCAGCTCAGACAGGGAACAGCCCCAGCATTTT.

The DNA for the CDR3 is TGTGCCAGCAGCCCAGGGGGCTCGAGGAACGAGCAGTACTTC. Its protein is CASSPGGSRNEQYF. The chain is built from TRBV7-2 and TRBJ2-7; 8 nucleotides agree with TRBD1. Germline V gene lookup returns CDR1 SGHTA and CDR2 FQGNSA. The CDR3 loop spans 14 amino acids. The V segment lost 5 bases and the J segment 5 bases; nucleotides outside the gene matches: 8.

CDR3 protein: CASSSRDSTEAFF. CDR3 nucleotides: TGTGCCAGCAGCTCCAGGGACAGCACTGAAGCTTTCTTT. The rearrangement joins TRBV7-3 to TRBJ1-1; 7 positions match TRBD1. CDR1 SGHTA and CDR2 FQGTGA come from the germline V gene. CDR3 size: 13 residues. Unmatched junction bases numbered 3, after V lost 4 bases and J lost 4 bases. Combining the CDR3 with reference TRBV7-3 and TRBJ1-1 gives the whole variable domain GAGVSQTPSNKVTEKGKYVELRCDPISGHTALYWYRQSLGQGPEFLIYFQGTGAADDSGLPNDRFFAVRPEGSVSTLKIQRTERGDSAVYLCASSSRDSTEAFFGQGTRLTVV.

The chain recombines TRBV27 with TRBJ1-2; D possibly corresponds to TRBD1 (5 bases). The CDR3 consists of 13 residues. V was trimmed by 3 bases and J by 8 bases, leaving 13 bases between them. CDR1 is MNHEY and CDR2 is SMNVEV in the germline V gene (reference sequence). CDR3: CASSFSRVGGYTF. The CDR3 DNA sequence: TGTGCCAGCAGTTTTTCCAGGGTTGGAGGCTACACCTTC.

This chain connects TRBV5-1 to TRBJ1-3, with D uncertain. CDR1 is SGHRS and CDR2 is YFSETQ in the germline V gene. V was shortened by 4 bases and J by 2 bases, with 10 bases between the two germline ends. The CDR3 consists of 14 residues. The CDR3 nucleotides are TGCGCCAGCAGCCCCGAGGCGGCTGGAAACACCATATATTTT. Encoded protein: CASSPEAAGNTIYF.

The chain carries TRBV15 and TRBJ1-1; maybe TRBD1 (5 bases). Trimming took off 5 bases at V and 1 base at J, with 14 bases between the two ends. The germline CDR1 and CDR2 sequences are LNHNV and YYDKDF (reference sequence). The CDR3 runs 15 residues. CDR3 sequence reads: CATSAQLGANTEAFF. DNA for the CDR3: TGTGCCACCAGCGCCCAGCTTGGGGCGAACACTGAAGCTTTCTTT.

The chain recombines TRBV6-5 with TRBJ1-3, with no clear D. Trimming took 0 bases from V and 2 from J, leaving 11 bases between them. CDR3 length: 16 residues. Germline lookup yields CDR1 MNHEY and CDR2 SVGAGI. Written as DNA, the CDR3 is TGTGCCAGCAGTTACTCCCCGGGTAGACCTGGAAACACCATATATTTT. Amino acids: CASSYSPGRPGNTIYF.

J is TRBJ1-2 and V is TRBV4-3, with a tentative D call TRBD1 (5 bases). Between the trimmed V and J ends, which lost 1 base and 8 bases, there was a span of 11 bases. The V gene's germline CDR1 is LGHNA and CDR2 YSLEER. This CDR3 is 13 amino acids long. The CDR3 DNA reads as TGCGCCAGCAGCCAAGGTAGGACAAGCGGCTACACCTTC. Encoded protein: CASSQGRTSGYTF.

For the CDR3, the DNA is TGTGCCAGCAGCTCCGGGACAGGGACAAGCTCGGCGGGGGAGCTGTTTTTT. This translates into CASSSGTGTSSAGELFF. J is TRBJ2-2 and V is TRBV5-5; TRBD1 matches 9 bases. The V and J ends lost 3 bases and 8 bases, in that order; junction bases with no gene match: 14. This CDR3 has 17 residues. Germline V CDR1 and CDR2: SGHKS, YYEKEE (reference sequence).

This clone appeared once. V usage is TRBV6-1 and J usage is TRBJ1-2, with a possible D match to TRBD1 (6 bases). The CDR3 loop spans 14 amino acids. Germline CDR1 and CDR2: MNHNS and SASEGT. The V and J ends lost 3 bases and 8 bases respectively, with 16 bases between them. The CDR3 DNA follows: TGTGCCAGCAGTGAGAAGGGTTCCAGGGGAGGCTACACCTTC. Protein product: CASSEKGSRGGYTF.